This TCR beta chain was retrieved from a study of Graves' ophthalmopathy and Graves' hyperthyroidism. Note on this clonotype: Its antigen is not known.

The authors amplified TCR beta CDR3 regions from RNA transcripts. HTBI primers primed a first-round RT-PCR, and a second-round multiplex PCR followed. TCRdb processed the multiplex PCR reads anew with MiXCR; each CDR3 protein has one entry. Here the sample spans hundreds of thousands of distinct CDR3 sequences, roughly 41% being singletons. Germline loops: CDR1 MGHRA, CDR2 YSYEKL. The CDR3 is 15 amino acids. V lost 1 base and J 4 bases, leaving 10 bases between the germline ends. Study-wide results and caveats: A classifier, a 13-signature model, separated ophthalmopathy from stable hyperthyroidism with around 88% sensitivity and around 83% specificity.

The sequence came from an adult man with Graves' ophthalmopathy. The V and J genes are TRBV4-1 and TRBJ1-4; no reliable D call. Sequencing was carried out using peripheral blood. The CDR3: CASSQVGRINEKLFF. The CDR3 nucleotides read TGCGCCAGCAGCCAAGTTGGGAGAATTAATGAAAAACTGTTTTTT.